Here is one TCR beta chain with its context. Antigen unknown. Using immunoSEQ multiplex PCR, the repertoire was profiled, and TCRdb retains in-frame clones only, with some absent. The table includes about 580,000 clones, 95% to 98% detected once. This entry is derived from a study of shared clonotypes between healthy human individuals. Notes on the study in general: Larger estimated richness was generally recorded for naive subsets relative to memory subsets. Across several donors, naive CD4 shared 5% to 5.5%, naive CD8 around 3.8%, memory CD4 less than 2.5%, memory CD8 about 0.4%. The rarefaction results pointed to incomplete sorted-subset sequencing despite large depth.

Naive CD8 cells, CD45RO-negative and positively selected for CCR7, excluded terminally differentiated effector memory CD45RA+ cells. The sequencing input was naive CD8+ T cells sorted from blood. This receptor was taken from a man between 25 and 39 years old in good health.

CDR3 loop: CASTTLAGEQETQYF. The DNA for the CDR3 is TGTGCCAGCACCACACTAGCGGGAGAGCAAGAGACCCAGTACTTC. This chain joins TRBV7-9 and TRBJ2-5, with 11 bases lining up with TRBD2. The length of the CDR3 is 15 residues. From germline, CDR1 is SEHNR and CDR2 FQNEAQ (reference sequence). V dropped 7 bases and J dropped 2; count of bases not matched to a gene: 6.